This T cell receptor (beta chain) was captured in a study of T cells in Graves' hyperthyroidism and ophthalmopathy. Overall study findings and caveats: A 13 V-J signature model discriminated ophthalmopathy versus stable hyperthyroidism. Model predictions of ophthalmopathy came a median 6.5 months before onset.

Amplification of TCR beta CDR3 regions used RNA as the template. The TCR CDR3 first-round RT-PCR relied on the HTBI primer set. MiXCR, run by TCRdb on the multiplex PCR reads, gives a single entry per CDR3 protein. The sample carries fewer than 650,000 distinct CDR3 sequences, 14% recorded once. Pregnant or lactating patients were excluded, as were those with uncontrolled infection or other autoimmune disease. PBMCs were collected from an approximately 10 ml volume of fresh peripheral blood. The V gene's germline CDR1 is SSHAT and CDR2 FNYEAQ (reference sequence). The CDR3 has 15 residues. Ten or more counts support this clonotype. What it binds is not known. One junction end disagrees with the germline gene, perhaps due to a read error.

The sequenced sample consisted of blood. V and J are TRBV7-7 and TRBJ2-7; 9 bases line up with TRBD1. This clonotype originated in a woman aged 18 to 35 with Graves' ophthalmopathy. CDR3 in amino acids: CASSLGTGTSYEQYF. CDR3 bases: TGTGCTAGCAGCTTGGGGACAGGGACATCCTACGAGCAGTACTTC.